This TCR beta chain was profiled in a study of blood T cell repertoires in COVID-19. Libraries were prepared by immunoSEQ multiplex PCR; TCRdb keeps only in-frame clonotypes and omits some of them. The table lists about 130,000 clones, approximately 86% of them singletons. Germline CDR1 and CDR2: SNHLY and FYNNEI. Trimming removed 3 bases from V and 6 bases from J; junction bases left unmatched: 7. The length of the CDR3 is 15 residues. The sequence derives from a woman between 50 and 59 years old who had recovered from COVID-19. The sequencing input was peripheral blood. The chain carries TRBV2 and TRBJ2-2; 7 bases are shared with TRBD1. CDR3 in DNA: TGTGCCAGCAGTGAGGCAGGGGGAATCCCCGGGGAGCTGTTTTTT. Amino acid sequence: CASSEAGGIPGELFF. Supplemented by reference TRBV2 and TRBJ2-2, the full variable domain reads EPEVTQTPSHQVTQMGQEVILRCVPISNHLYFYWYRQILGQKVEFLVSFYNNEISEKSEIFDDQFSVERPDGSNFTLKIRSTKLEDSAMYFCASSEAGGIPGELFFGEGSRLTVL.